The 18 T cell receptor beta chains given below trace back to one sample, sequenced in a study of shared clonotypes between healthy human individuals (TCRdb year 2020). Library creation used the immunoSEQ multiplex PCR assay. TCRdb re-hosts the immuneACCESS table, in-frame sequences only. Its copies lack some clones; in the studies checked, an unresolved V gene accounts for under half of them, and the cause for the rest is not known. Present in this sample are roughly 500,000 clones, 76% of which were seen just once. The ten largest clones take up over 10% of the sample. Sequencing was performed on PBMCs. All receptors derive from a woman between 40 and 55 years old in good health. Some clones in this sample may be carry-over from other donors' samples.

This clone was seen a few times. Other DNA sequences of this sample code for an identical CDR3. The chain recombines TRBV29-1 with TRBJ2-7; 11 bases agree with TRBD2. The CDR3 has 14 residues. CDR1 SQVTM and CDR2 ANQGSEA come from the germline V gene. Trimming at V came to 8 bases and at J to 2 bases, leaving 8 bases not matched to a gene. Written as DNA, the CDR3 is TGCAGCATAAGACTAGCGGGAATGACCTACGAGCAGTACTTC. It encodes CSIRLAGMTYEQYF.

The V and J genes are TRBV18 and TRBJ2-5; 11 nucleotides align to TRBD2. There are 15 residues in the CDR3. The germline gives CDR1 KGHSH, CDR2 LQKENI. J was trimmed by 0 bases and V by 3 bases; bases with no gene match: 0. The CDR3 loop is CASSPTSGNQETQYF. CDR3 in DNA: TGTGCCAGCTCACCGACTAGCGGGAACCAAGAGACCCAGTACTTC.

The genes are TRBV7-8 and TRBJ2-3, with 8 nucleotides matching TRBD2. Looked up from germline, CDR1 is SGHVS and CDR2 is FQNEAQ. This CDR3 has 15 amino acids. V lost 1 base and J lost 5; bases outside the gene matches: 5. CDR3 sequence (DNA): TGTGCCAGCAGCTTAGAGTGGCTAGCGGGAGATACGCAGTATTTT. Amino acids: CASSLEWLAGDTQYF.

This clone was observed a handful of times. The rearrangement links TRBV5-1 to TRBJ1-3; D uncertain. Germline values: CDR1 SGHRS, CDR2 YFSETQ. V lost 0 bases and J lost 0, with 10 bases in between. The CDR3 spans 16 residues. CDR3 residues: CASSLDLAYSGNTIYF. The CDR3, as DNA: TGCGCCAGCAGCTTGGACTTGGCCTACTCTGGAAACACCATATATTTT.

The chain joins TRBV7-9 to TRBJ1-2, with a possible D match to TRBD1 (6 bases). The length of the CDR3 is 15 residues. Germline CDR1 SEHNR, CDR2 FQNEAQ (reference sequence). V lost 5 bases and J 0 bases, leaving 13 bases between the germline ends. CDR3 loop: CASSGYRDPNYGYTF. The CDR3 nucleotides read TGTGCCAGCAGCGGTTACAGGGACCCTAACTATGGCTACACCTTC.

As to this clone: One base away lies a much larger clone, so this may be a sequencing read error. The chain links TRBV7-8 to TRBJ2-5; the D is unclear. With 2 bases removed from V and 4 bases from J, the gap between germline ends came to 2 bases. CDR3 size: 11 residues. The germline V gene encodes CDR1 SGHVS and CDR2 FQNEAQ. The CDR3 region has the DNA TGTGCCAGCAGCTTACTAGAGACCCAGTACTTC. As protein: CASSLLETQYF. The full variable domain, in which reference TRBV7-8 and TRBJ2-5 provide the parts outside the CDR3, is GAGVSQSPRYKVAKRGQDVALRCDPISGHVSLFWYQQALGQGPEFLTYFQNEAQLDKSGLPSDRFFAERPEGSVSTLKIQRTQQEDSAVYLCASSLLETQYFGPGTRLLVL.

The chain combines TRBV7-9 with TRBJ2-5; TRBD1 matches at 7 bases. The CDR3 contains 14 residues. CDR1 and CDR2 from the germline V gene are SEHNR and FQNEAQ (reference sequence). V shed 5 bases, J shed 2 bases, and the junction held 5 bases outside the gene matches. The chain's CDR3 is CASSPGQKQETQYF. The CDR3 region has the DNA TGTGCCAGCAGCCCGGGACAGAAACAAGAGACCCAGTACTTC.

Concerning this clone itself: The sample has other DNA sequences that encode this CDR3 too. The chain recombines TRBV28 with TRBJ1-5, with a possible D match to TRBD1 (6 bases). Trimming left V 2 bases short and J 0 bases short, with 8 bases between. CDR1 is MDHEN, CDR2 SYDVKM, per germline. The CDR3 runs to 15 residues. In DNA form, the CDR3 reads TGTGCCAGCAGTTTAGGAGGGGGTAGCAATCAGCCCCAGCATTTT. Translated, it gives CASSLGGGSNQPQHF.

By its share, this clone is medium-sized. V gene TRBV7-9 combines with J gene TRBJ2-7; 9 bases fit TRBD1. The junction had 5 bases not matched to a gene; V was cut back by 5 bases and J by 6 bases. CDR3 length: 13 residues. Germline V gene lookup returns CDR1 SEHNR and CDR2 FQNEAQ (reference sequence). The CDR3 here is CASSRRQGGEQYF. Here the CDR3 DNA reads TGTGCCAGCAGCAGGAGACAGGGGGGCGAGCAGTACTTC. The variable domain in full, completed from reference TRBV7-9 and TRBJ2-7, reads DTGVSQNPRHKITKRGQNVTFRCDPISEHNRLYWYRQTLGQGPEFLTYFQNEAQLEKSRLLSDRFSAERPKGSFSTLEIQRTEQGDSAMYLCASSRRQGGEQYFGPGTRLTVT.

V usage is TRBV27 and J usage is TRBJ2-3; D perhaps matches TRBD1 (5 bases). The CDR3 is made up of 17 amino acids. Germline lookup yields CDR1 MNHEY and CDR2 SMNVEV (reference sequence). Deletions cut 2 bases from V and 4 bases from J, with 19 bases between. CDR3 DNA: TGTGCCAGCAGTTTAACCCCAGGGTTGGGGCAACCAGATACGCAGTATTTT. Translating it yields CASSLTPGLGQPDTQYF.

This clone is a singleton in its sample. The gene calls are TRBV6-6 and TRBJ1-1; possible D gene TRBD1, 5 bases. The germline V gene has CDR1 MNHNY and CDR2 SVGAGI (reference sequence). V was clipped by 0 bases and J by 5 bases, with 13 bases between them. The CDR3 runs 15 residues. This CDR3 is CASSYSGRARTEAFF. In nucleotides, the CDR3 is TGTGCCAGCAGTTACTCGGGCAGGGCGAGGACTGAAGCTTTCTTT.

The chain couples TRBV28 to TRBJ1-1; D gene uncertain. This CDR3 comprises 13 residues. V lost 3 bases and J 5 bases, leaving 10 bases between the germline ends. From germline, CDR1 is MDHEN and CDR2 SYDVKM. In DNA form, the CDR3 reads TGTGCCAGCAGTTTGGTGGATCGAACTGAAGCTTTCTTT. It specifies CASSLVDRTEAFF. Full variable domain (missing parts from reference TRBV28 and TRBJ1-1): DVKVTQSSRYLVKRTGEKVFLECVQDMDHENMFWYRQDPGLGLRLIYFSYDVKMKEKGDIPEGYSVSREKKERFSLILESASTNQTSMYLCASSLVDRTEAFFGQGTRLTVV.

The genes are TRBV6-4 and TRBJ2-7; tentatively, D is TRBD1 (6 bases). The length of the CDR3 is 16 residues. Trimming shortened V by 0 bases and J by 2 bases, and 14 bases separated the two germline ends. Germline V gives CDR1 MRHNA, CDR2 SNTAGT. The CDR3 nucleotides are TGTGCCAGCAGTGACTCGACGGGACACACTACCTACGAGCAGTACTTC. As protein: CASSDSTGHTTYEQYF.

CDR3 protein: CASSLWGGAGEKLFF. The CDR3 region has the DNA TGTGCCAGCAGTTTATGGGGGGGCGCAGGTGAAAAACTGTTTTTT. The genes are TRBV28 and TRBJ1-4; possible D gene TRBD1, 6 bases. Germline CDR1 and CDR2: MDHEN and SYDVKM. The V and J ends lost 0 bases and 7 bases respectively, with 12 bases between them. This CDR3 is 15 amino acids long.

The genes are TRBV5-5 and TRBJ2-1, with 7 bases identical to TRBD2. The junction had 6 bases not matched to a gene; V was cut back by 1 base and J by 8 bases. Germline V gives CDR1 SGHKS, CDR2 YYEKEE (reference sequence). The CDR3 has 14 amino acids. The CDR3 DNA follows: TGTGCCAGCAGCTTGAACCACGCGGGGGATGAGCAGTTCTTC. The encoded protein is CASSLNHAGDEQFF.

CDR3 sequence: CASRQGVYGYTF. The DNA for the CDR3 is TGTGCCAGCAGGCAGGGGGTCTATGGCTACACCTTC. The genes are TRBV5-4 and TRBJ1-2; 7 positions agree with TRBD1. This CDR3 comprises 12 residues. The trim removed 5 bases at V and 4 bases at J, leaving 2 bases unmatched. Germline loops: CDR1 SGHNT, CDR2 YYREEE (reference sequence).

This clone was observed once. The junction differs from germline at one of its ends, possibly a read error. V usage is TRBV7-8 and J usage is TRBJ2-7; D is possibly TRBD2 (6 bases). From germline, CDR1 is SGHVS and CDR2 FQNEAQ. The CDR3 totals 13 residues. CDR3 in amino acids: CASSLADSYEQYF. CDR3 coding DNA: TGTGCCAGCAGTTTAGCGGACTCCTACGAGCAGTACTTC.

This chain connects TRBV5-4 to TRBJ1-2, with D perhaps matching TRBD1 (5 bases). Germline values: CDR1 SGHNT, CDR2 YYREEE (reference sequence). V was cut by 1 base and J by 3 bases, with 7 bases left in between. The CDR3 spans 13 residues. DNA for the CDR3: TGTGCCAGCAGCTTGAGGGGCTACTATGGCTACACCTTC. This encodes CASSLRGYYGYTF.